The T cell receptor beta chain described here comes from a study of post-analysis software for immune sequencing data. cDNA libraries of TCR beta carried unique molecular identifiers. MiXCR, applied by TCRdb to the PCR reads, yields one record per CDR3 protein. The data hold around 400,000 distinct CDR3 sequences, with 30% to 40% observed a single time. This clonotype has more than one count but fewer than ten. Its antigen is currently unknown. Study-wide results and limits: Pronounced co-clustering by F measure was evident among identically batched samples.

Sequencing was carried out using blood. This clonotype originated in a girl aged 2-10 years with multiple sclerosis.

CDR3 nucleotides: TGTGCCAGCAGTTACTCGACAGCGGCGGTCCAGCGGGACGGCGGATTCCAAGAGACCCAGTACTTC. Protein sequence: CASSYSTAAVQRDGGFQETQYF. The genes are TRBV6-2 or TRBV6-3 and TRBJ2-5, with 7 bases fitting TRBD2. The length of the CDR3 is 22 residues. The V gene end was trimmed by 0 bases and the J gene end by 1 base; junction bases not matched to a gene: 23. The germline V gene encodes CDR1 MNHEY and CDR2 SVGEGT.